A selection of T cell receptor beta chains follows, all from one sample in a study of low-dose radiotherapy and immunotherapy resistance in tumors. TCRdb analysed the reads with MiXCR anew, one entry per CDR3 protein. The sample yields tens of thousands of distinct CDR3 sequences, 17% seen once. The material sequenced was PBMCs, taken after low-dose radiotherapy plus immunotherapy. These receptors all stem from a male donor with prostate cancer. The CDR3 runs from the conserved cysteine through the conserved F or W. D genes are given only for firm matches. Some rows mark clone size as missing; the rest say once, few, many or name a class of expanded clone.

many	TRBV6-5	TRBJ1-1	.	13	TGTGCCAGCAGTTACTCGGGGACCTCTGAAGCTTTCTTT	CASSYSGTSEAFF
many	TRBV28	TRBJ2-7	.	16	TGTGCCAGCACCCCTCCTCCGGGACAAAGCTCCTACGAGCAGTACTTC	CASTPPPGQSSYEQYF
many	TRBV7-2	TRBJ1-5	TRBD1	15	TGTGCCAGCAGCCGGATGGGACAGGGAAGCCAGCCCCAGCATTTT	CASSRMGQGSQPQHF
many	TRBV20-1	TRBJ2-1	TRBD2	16	TGCAGTGCTAGAGGGGGACTAGCGGGGCCATACAATGAGCAGTTCTTC	CSARGGLAGPYNEQFF
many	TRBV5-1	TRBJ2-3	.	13	TGCGCCAGCAGCTCAGCTTACACAGATACGCAGTATTTT	CASSSAYTDTQYF
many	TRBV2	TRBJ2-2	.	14	TGTGCCAGCAGCTTCAGGGTTAACACCGGGGAGCTGTTTTTT	CASSFRVNTGELFF
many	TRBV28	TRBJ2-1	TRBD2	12	TGTGCCAGCAGACTCTTGGGAGGGGAGCAGTTCTTC	CASRLLGGEQFF
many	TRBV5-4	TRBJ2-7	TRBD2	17	TGTGCCAGCAGCTTGGCGCCTAGCGGGAGGCGTGGAGACGAGCAGTACTTC	CASSLAPSGRRGDEQYF
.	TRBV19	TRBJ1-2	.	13	TGTGCCAGTAGCGCGACGGGAGGGTCCGGCTACACCTTC	CASSATGGSGYTF
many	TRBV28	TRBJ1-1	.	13	TGTGCCAGCAGTGACGTATTGAACACTGAAGCTTTCTTT	CASSDVLNTEAFF
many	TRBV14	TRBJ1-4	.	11	TGTGCCAGCAGCCCCGGAGGAAAACTGTTTTTT	CASSPGGKLFF
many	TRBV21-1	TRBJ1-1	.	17	TGTGCCAGCAGCAGAACACCCCGGGACATTAGGGGCACTGAAGCTTTCTTT	CASSRTPRDIRGTEAFF
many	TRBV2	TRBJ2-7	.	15	TGTGCCAGCAGCGGTAGCGGCCCCCTAACCTACGAGCAGTACTTC	CASSGSGPLTYEQYF
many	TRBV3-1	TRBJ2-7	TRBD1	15	TGTGCCAGCAGCCGACAGGGACCCCCGGGCTACGAGCAGTACTTC	CASSRQGPPGYEQYF
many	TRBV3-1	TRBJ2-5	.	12	TGTGCCAGCAGCCAAGATCTAGAGACCCAGTACTTC	CASSQDLETQYF
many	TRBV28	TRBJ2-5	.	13	TGTGCCAGCCTTGAGGCAGGGAGGGAGACCCAGTACTTC	CASLEAGRETQYF
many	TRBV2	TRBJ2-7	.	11	TGTGCCAGCAAAGGTACCTACGAGCAGTACTTC	CASKGTYEQYF
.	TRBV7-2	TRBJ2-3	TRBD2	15	TGTGCCAGCAGCTTAAATAGCGGGGGCACAGATACGCAGTATTTT	CASSLNSGGTDTQYF
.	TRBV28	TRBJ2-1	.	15	TGTGCCAGTAGCCCTCGGGGGTCGAGAGACAATGAGCAGTTCTTC	CASSPRGSRDNEQFF
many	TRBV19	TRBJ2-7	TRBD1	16	TGTGCCAGTAGTATTACCGTGACAGGGATGACCTACGAGCAGTACTTC	CASSITVTGMTYEQYF
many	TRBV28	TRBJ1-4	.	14	TGTGCCAGCAGTTTCGGGGGAGGGCGGGAAAAACTGTTTTTT	CASSFGGGREKLFF
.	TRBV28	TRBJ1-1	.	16	TGTGCCAGCACAACCTCACCCGGACAGTCTGGGACTGAAGCTTTCTTT	CASTTSPGQSGTEAFF
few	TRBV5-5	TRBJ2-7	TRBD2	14	TGTGCCAGCAGCTCCGGGACTAGCGGGAGCGAGCAGTACTTC	CASSSGTSGSEQYF
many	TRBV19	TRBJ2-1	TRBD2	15	TGTGCCAGTAGTATAGGAGCTAGCGGGAGTAATGAGCAGTTCTTC	CASSIGASGSNEQFF
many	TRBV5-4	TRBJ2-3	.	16	TGTGCCAGCAGCTTGTCCCCCGACGGAATGACAGATACGCAGTATTTT	CASSLSPDGMTDTQYF
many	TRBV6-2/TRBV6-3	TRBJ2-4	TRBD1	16	TGTGCCAGCAGTGAGACAGGGGGCATTGCCAAAAACATTCAGTACTTC	CASSETGGIAKNIQYF
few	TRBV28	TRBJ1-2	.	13	TGTGCCAGTAGGGACATGCTCCAGGAAGGCTACACCTTC	CASRDMLQEGYTF
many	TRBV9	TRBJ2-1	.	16	TGTGCCAGCAGCGTAGAGCCAGGGCCTTCCTACAATGAGCAGTTCTTC	CASSVEPGPSYNEQFF
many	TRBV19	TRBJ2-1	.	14	TGTGCCAGTATAGGGTCAGGGTATGGTAGTGAGCAGTTCTTC	CASIGSGYGSEQFF
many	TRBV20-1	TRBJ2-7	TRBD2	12	TGCAGTTGCGGGAGAGTCCCCTACGAGCAGTACTTC	CSCGRVPYEQYF
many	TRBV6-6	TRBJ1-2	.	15	TGTGCCAGCAGTTACCCGACCGAAAGGGTCTATGGCTACACCTTC	CASSYPTERVYGYTF
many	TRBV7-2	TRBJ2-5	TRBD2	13	TGTGCCAGCAAGGCGGGAGGTACGGAGACCCAGTACTTC	CASKAGGTETQYF
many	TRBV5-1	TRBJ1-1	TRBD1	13	TGCGCCAGCAGCTTTCAGGGGGCCACTGAAGCTTTCTTT	CASSFQGATEAFF
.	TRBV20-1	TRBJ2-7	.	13	TGCAGTGCTAGTCTGGGCGCAACCTACGAGCAGTACTTC	CSASLGATYEQYF
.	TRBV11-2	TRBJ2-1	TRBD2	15	TGTGCCAGCAGCTTCTCAGGACTAGTCGACAATGAGCAGTTCTTC	CASSFSGLVDNEQFF
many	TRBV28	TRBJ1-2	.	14	TGTGCCAGCAGTTTATCGGGACTTCGCTATGGCTACACCTTC	CASSLSGLRYGYTF
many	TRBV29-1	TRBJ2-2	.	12	TGCAGCGTTGGACGGGTAGGCGGGGAGCTGTTTTTT	CSVGRVGGELFF
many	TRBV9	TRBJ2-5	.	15	TGTGCCAGCAGCGTGTTTACAGGGTATCAAGAGACCCAGTACTTC	CASSVFTGYQETQYF
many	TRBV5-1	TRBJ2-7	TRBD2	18	TGCGCCAGCAGCTTGCAGACTAGCGGGAGTACTCTGCCCTACGAGCAGTACTTC	CASSLQTSGSTLPYEQYF
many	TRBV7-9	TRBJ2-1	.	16	TGTGCCAGCAGCTTAAGAGGGTTTTTATCCTACAATGAGCAGTTCTTC	CASSLRGFLSYNEQFF
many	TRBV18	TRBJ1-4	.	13	TGTGCCAGCTCACCACCGGGGACTGAAAAACTGTTTTTT	CASSPPGTEKLFF
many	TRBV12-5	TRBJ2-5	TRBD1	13	TGTGCTAGTGGCCAGACAGGGCGAGAGACCCAGTACTTC	CASGQTGRETQYF
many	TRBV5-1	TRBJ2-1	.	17	TGTGCCAGCAGCTGGAATACACGGCAGAGCTCCTACAATGAGCAGTTCTTC	CASSWNTRQSSYNEQFF